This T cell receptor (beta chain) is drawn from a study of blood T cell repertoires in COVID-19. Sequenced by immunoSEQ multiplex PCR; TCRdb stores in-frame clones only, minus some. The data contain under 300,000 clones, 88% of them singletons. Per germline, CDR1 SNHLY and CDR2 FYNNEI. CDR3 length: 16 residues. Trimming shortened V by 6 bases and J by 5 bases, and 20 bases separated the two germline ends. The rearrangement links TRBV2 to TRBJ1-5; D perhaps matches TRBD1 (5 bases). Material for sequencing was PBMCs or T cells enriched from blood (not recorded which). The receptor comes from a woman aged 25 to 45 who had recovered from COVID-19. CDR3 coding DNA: TGTGCCAGCAGCCTGGGGCGGGACCGTCGGGATCAGCCCCAGCATTTT. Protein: CASSLGRDRRDQPQHF.